This passage covers 21 T cell receptor beta chains from one sample sequenced in a study of blood T cells in healthy people across ages. It was with a sample-barcoded 5' primer and a J-beta primer mix that a second PCR of about 6 to 12 cycles was run. Via MiXCR, TCRdb re-called the 5' RACE reads, giving one row per CDR3 protein. The data show around 800,000 distinct CDR3 sequences, with 44% seen just once and under 20% held by the top ten. Input material: blood. Receptors originate from a man aged 55-75 years in good health.

About this clonotype itself: The junction does not match germline at one end; this may be a read error. This chain connects TRBV29-1 to TRBJ2-5, with D tentatively TRBD2 (5 bases). Germline V gene lookup returns CDR1 SQVTM and CDR2 ANQGSEA. The CDR3 covers 12 residues. CDR3 nucleotide sequence: TGTAGCGTCATACCGCCCCGAGAGACCCAGTACTTC. This translates into CSVIPPRETQYF.

The gene calls are TRBV20-1 and TRBJ1-2; 9 positions agree with TRBD1. The germline V gene has CDR1 DFQATT and CDR2 SNEGSKA (reference sequence). V lost 3 bases, J lost 6 bases, and 11 bases stayed unmatched. CDR3 length equals 15 residues. CDR3 DNA: TGCAGTGCTAGCAAGACAGGGGGAGTTCAGGATGGCTACACCTTC. It specifies CSASKTGGVQDGYTF.

This chain joins TRBV20-1 and TRBJ1-2; D is ambiguous. The CDR3 consists of 11 residues. Trimming took 3 bases from V and 8 from J, leaving 10 bases between them. Germline V gene sequence: CDR1 DFQATT, CDR2 SNEGSKA (reference sequence). CDR3 in DNA: TGCAGTGCTAGCCAGCAAGAAGGCTACACCTTC. This gives the protein CSASQQEGYTF.

This clonotype was counted a few times. V gene TRBV19 combines with J gene TRBJ1-2, with a possible D match to TRBD1 (6 bases). Trimming cost V 5 bases and J 1 base, with 14 bases left between them. Germline CDR1 and CDR2: LNHDA and SQIVND (reference sequence). This CDR3 region has 15 residues. The CDR3 loop is CASSSPGHLNYGYTF. In nucleotides, the CDR3 is TGTGCCAGTAGTTCTCCGGGACACCTTAACTATGGCTACACCTTC.

This clonotype was counted a few times. Here the CDR3 reads CAIKELGYEQYF. CDR3 DNA: TGTGCCATCAAGGAGTTAGGGTACGAGCAGTACTTC. The chain employs TRBV10-3 and TRBJ2-7, with unresolved D. CDR3 length equals 12 residues. In germline, CDR1 is ENHRY, CDR2 SYGVKD. V was shortened by 7 bases and J by 4 bases, with 11 bases between the two germline ends.

About this clonotype itself: One end of the junction fails to match germline, which may point to a read error. The V and J genes are TRBV10-3 and TRBJ2-1, with 9 bases that match TRBD2. Germline assignment: CDR1 ENHRY and CDR2 SYGVKD. There are 16 residues in the CDR3. Here the CDR3 DNA reads TGTGCCATCAGTGAGACCGGCCTAGCGGGGATGGGTGAGCGGTTCTTC. This translates into CAISETGLAGMGERFF.

Only a few counts were recorded for this clonotype. This chain connects TRBV7-9 to TRBJ1-1; D is uncertain. Germline V gene data show CDR1 as SEHNR and CDR2 as FQNEAQ (reference sequence). V lost 5 bases and J 2 bases, leaving 21 bases between the germline ends. This CDR3 contains 17 residues. The CDR3 DNA sequence: TGTGCCAGCAGCGCGCGAAATCCAAGAGAATCCAACACTGAAGCTTTCTTT. The encoded protein is CASSARNPRESNTEAFF.

The chain combines TRBV5-8 with TRBJ1-1; 9 bases agree with TRBD1. J was trimmed by 3 bases and V by 8 bases; bases with no gene match: 23. The CDR3 is 19 residues long. Germline V gives CDR1 SGHTS, CDR2 YDEGEE. In DNA form, the CDR3 reads TGTGCCAGAGGACAGGGGTTCCCCGCCTTGGTAGTGTTGGACACTGAAGCTTTCTTT. Amino acid sequence: CARGQGFPALVVLDTEAFF.

Of note for this clonotype: This sequence may be a read error, since a much larger clone differs from it by one base. The genes are TRBV10-3 and TRBJ2-7; 9 bases map to TRBD1. Germline CDR1 is ENHRY and CDR2 is SYGVKD. This CDR3 has 20 amino acids. The junction had 26 bases not matched to a gene; V was cut back by 6 bases and J by 5 bases. The CDR3 reads CAIRGGVTGQGATYSDEQYF. The CDR3 DNA sequence: TGTGCCATCAGGGGGGGCGTAACGGGACAGGGTGCCACCTACTCGGACGAGCAGTACTTC.

The J gene is TRBJ2-5, the V gene TRBV6-1; 8 bases are a match to TRBD1. The trim removed 6 bases at V and 5 bases at J, leaving 8 bases unmatched. Germline V gene lookup returns CDR1 MNHNS and CDR2 SASEGT. This CDR3 spans 14 amino acids. The CDR3 protein is CASRRQGRRETQYF. Here the CDR3 DNA reads TGTGCCAGCAGAAGACAGGGGCGCAGGGAGACCCAGTACTTC.

This clonotype was detected only a few times. The J gene is TRBJ2-7, the V gene TRBV4-3; a weak D match, TRBD2 (6 bases). The V gene's germline CDR1 is LGHNA and CDR2 YSLEER. This CDR3 contains 15 residues. Trimming stripped 0 bases from V and 3 bases from J, with 12 bases between. Here the CDR3 reads CASSQDLSGYYEQYF. The CDR3, as DNA: TGCGCCAGCAGCCAAGATCTGAGCGGGTACTACGAGCAGTACTTC.

The rearrangement links TRBV7-2 to TRBJ2-3, with TRBD1 identical over 7 bases. Germline trimming cut 2 bases from V and 9 bases from J; bases unmatched to any gene: 8. Germline CDR1 SGHTA, CDR2 FQGNSA. The length of the CDR3 is 14 residues. The CDR3 is CASSLSTRQGTQYF. CDR3 bases: TGTGCCAGCAGCTTATCAACCAGACAGGGAACGCAGTATTTT.

This clonotype was counted many times. The CDR3 DNA sequence: TGTGCCAGCAGTTTGGACAGCTTCTACGAGCAGTACTTC. Its translation: CASSLDSFYEQYF. The rearrangement uses TRBV12-3 or TRBV12-4 and TRBJ2-7; D is possibly TRBD1 (6 bases). CDR3 size: 13 residues. V lost 3 bases, J lost 3 bases, and 9 bases lay in between.

This chain connects TRBV6-2 or TRBV6-3 to TRBJ2-1, with TRBD1 matching 8 bases. CDR1 MNHEY and CDR2 SVGEGT come from the germline V gene. V trimming: 5 bases; J trimming: 9 bases; junction bases outside the gene matches: 9. The CDR3 is 14 residues long. CDR3 in amino acids: CASSDQGASGEQFF. The DNA of the CDR3 is TGTGCCAGCAGTGACCAGGGGGCCTCCGGTGAGCAGTTCTTC.

A word on this clonotype: Since a much larger clone is just one base distant, this may be a read error. V and J are TRBV5-5 and TRBJ2-1; TRBD1 or TRBD2 may be the D gene (6 bases each). Trimming pared 2 bases from V and 6 bases from J, leaving 12 bases between. The CDR3 covers 14 residues. CDR1 SGHKS and CDR2 YYEKEE come from the germline V gene (reference sequence). DNA of the CDR3: TGTGCCAGCAGCTTAGGGGGGCCCTTCAATGAGCAGTTCTTC. The encoded protein is CASSLGGPFNEQFF.

This chain links TRBV25-1 with TRBJ2-7, with D possibly matching TRBD2 (7 bases). Germline V gene data show CDR1 as MGHDK and CDR2 as SYGVNS. V was pared by 4 bases and J by 4 bases, with 14 bases between. The CDR3 totals 14 residues. The CDR3 here is CASSAGGAGYEQYF. The CDR3, as DNA: TGTGCCAGCAGTGCTGGGGGGGCTGGGTACGAGCAGTACTTC.

V and J are TRBV20-1 and TRBJ2-7, with 8 bases that match TRBD1. The germline V gene has CDR1 DFQATT and CDR2 SNEGSKA (reference sequence). V dropped 5 bases and J dropped 1; count of bases not matched to a gene: 7. The CDR3 length is 14 residues. CDR3 loop: CSAADRERSYEQYF. The CDR3 DNA reads as TGCAGTGCTGCGGACAGGGAACGTTCCTACGAGCAGTACTTC.

The chain employs TRBV3-1 and TRBJ1-1; the D is unclear. In germline, CDR1 is LGHDT, CDR2 YNNKEL (reference sequence). V was pared by 1 base and J by 9 bases, with 6 bases between. The length of the CDR3 is 11 residues. In DNA, the CDR3 is TGTGCCAGCAGCCAAGGAGGTAAAGCTTTCTTT. Encoded protein: CASSQGGKAFF.

This chain connects TRBV2 to TRBJ2-1, with D possibly TRBD2 on 7 matching bases. The CDR3 loop spans 16 amino acids. Germline V gene data show CDR1 as SNHLY and CDR2 as FYNNEI. The V end was cut by 0 bases, the J end by 0 bases, with 9 bases between. The CDR3 region has the DNA TGTGCCAGCAGTGAAGCCGCGGGGGCCTCCTACAATGAGCAGTTCTTC. As protein: CASSEAAGASYNEQFF.

This clonotype was counted only a few times. The V call is TRBV4-3, the J call TRBJ2-7; weak D call: TRBD2 (5 bases). There are 14 residues in the CDR3. Germline lookup yields CDR1 LGHNA and CDR2 YSLEER. V was trimmed by 1 base and J by 2 bases, leaving 9 bases between them. The CDR3 reads CASSQGSSAYEQYF. DNA of the CDR3: TGCGCCAGCAGCCAAGGTAGTAGCGCCTACGAGCAGTACTTC.

The table lists this clonotype with a count of one. The gene calls are TRBV7-9 and TRBJ2-7; D unresolved. From germline, CDR1 is SEHNR and CDR2 FQNEAQ (reference sequence). V dropped 5 bases and J dropped 7 bases, with 24 bases sitting between them. This CDR3 spans 16 amino acids. The CDR3, as DNA: TGTGCCAGCAGCCGCCCCGGTGGTGGTTTGGGCGATGAGCAGTACTTC. Translation gives CASSRPGGGLGDEQYF.